These 18 T cell receptor beta chains were all obtained from the same sample, sequenced in a study of blood T cell repertoires in COVID-19. Produced via immunoSEQ multiplex PCR; TCRdb's table is partial and in-frame only. Seen here are about 140,000 clones, around 84% observed once, and the top ten hold 5.4%. What was sequenced was peripheral blood. The receptors come from a human donor in a cohort sampled during active COVID-19.

This rearrangement joins TRBV4-1 to TRBJ1-5; 7 bases are a match to TRBD1. The V gene's germline CDR1 is MGHRA and CDR2 YSYEKL. The length of the CDR3 is 15 residues. The ends lost 4 bases at V and 3 bases at J; junction bases unmatched: 6. In nucleotides, the CDR3 is TGCGCCAGCAGCCCGTTAACAGGGGTCAATCAGCCCCAGCATTTT. This codes for CASSPLTGVNQPQHF.

The gene calls are TRBV28 and TRBJ1-5; D ambiguous. CDR1 is MDHEN, CDR2 SYDVKM, per germline. V was clipped by 6 bases and J by 5 bases, with 11 bases between them. The CDR3 totals 13 residues. CDR3 DNA: TGTGCCAGCAGGAGGGAATCCCATCAGCCCCAGCATTTT. Its protein product is CASRRESHQPQHF.

The chain is built from TRBV27 and TRBJ1-2, with D possibly matching TRBD1 (5 bases). The CDR3 runs to 13 residues. The V end was cut by 6 bases, the J end by 8 bases, with 16 bases between. The germline gives CDR1 MNHEY, CDR2 SMNVEV (reference sequence). In nucleotides, the CDR3 is TGTGCCAGCAGCCCCTCCGGGGGAGAAGGCTACACCTTC. This codes for CASSPSGGEGYTF.

The chain employs TRBV12-5 and TRBJ2-7; TRBD1 matches at 7 bases. The trim removed 6 bases at V and 1 base at J, leaving 12 bases unmatched. The CDR3 contains 16 residues. Germline CDR1 and CDR2: LGHNT and FRNRAP. This CDR3 reads CASGPTLGQASYEQYF. CDR3 bases: TGTGCTAGTGGCCCTACCCTTGGACAGGCGTCCTACGAGCAGTACTTC.

The V call is TRBV7-3, the J call TRBJ2-3, with 7 positions matching TRBD1. The CDR3 extends over 16 amino acids. With V trimmed by 5 bases and J by 4 bases, 12 bases remained unmatched. Germline loops: CDR1 SGHTA, CDR2 FQGTGA. CDR3 coding DNA: TGTGCCAGCAGCACTAACAGGGGTTTAGGGTCAGATACGCAGTATTTT. Protein: CASSTNRGLGSDTQYF.

This sequence joins TRBV4-1 and TRBJ1-6; possibly TRBD1 for D (5 bases). V was pared by 0 bases and J by 10 bases, with 10 bases between. This CDR3 contains 14 residues. In germline, CDR1 is MGHRA, CDR2 YSYEKL. The CDR3 region is CASSQERGGSPLHF. The CDR3, as DNA: TGCGCCAGCAGCCAAGAGAGGGGAGGATCACCCCTCCACTTT.

The chain is built from TRBV27 and TRBJ2-7; 9 bases fit TRBD1. The CDR3 runs to 15 residues. Unmatched junction bases numbered 9, after V lost 5 bases and J lost 4 bases. The germline CDR1 and CDR2 sequences are MNHEY and SMNVEV (reference sequence). CDR3 in amino acids: CASSRTQGARYEQYF. In nucleotides, the CDR3 is TGTGCCAGCAGTCGGACACAGGGGGCAAGGTACGAGCAGTACTTC.

The genes are TRBV29-1 and TRBJ2-5, with 7 bases that match TRBD2. The CDR3 is 13 amino acids. V gave up 7 bases and J gave up 4 bases; unmatched junction bases: 9. Germline V gives CDR1 SQVTM, CDR2 ANQGSEA. For the CDR3, the DNA is TGCAGCGGGAACCAATGGGAGGGAGAGACCCAGTACTTC. Amino acid sequence: CSGNQWEGETQYF.

The chain couples TRBV5-4 to TRBJ2-3; 9 positions agree with TRBD1. This CDR3 spans 15 amino acids. Germline trimming cut 0 bases from V and 3 bases from J; bases unmatched to any gene: 2. Germline V gene data show CDR1 as SGHNT and CDR2 as YYREEE (reference sequence). The CDR3 reads CASSLGGQGTDTQYF. CDR3 nucleotide sequence: TGTGCCAGCAGCTTGGGGGGACAGGGAACAGATACGCAGTATTTT.

The gene calls are TRBV4-2 and TRBJ2-5, with D possibly matching TRBD2 (7 bases). CDR3 size: 18 residues. Between the trimmed V and J ends, which lost 1 base and 2 bases, there was a span of 20 bases. The germline V gene has CDR1 LGHNA and CDR2 YNFKEQ. In nucleotides, the CDR3 is TGTGCCAGCAGCCAAGTTCTCTTGGGGAGGGGGAGGCAAGAGACCCAGTACTTC. Encoded protein: CASSQVLLGRGRQETQYF.

V usage is TRBV5-8 and J usage is TRBJ2-2; D not resolved. The ends were cut back, 0 bases at V and 8 bases at J, with 11 bases in the middle. The germline V gene has CDR1 SGHTS and CDR2 YDEGEE. CDR3 length equals 14 residues. Here the CDR3 reads CASSLDSTLGELFF. In DNA form, the CDR3 reads TGTGCCAGCAGCTTGGACAGTACATTAGGGGAGCTGTTTTTT.

The chain uses TRBV7-2 and TRBJ2-7, with a weak D call TRBD1 (5 bases). CDR1 SGHTA and CDR2 FQGNSA come from the germline V gene. With 2 bases removed from V and 4 bases from J, the gap between germline ends came to 12 bases. CDR3 length equals 14 residues. CDR3 nucleotides: TGTGCCAGCAGCTTACGCAGGGTCGGGTACGAGCAGTACTTC. Amino acids: CASSLRRVGYEQYF.

About this clone: The junction departs from germline at one end; a sequencing error may be responsible. The V gene is TRBV5-1, the J gene TRBJ2-5; no firm D call. Germline V lookup: CDR1 SGHRS, CDR2 YFSETQ. The CDR3 totals 14 residues. As DNA, the CDR3 is TGCGCCGGCAGCAACCGACAAGTCCAAGAGACCCAGTACTTC. This gives the protein CAGSNRQVQETQYF. The variable domain in full, completed from reference TRBV5-1 and TRBJ2-5, reads KAGVTQTPRYLIKTRGQQVTLSCSPISGHRSVSWYQQTPGQGLQFLFEYFSETQRNKGNFPGRFSGRQFSNSRSEMNVSTLELGDSALYLCAGSNRQVQETQYFGPGTRLLVL.

The chain carries TRBV21-1 and TRBJ1-2; TRBD1, the table's D call, was not compared with the DNA. TRBV21-1 is described as a pseudogene. There are 18 residues in the CDR3. The CDR3 sequence is CASSTGNDRARGPYGYTF. DNA for the CDR3: TGTGCCAGCAGCACCGGAAACGACAGGGCTAGAGGCCCCTATGGCTACACCTTC.

The CDR3 region is CASSLGAGTAVYEQYF. The DNA for the CDR3 is TGCGCCAGCAGCTTGGGGGCCGGGACTGCGGTATACGAGCAGTACTTC. The chain joins TRBV5-1 to TRBJ2-7; TRBD2 is a possible D gene (6 bases). V gave up 0 bases and J gave up 4 bases, with 17 bases separating them. The CDR3 is 16 amino acids. Germline V gene sequence: CDR1 SGHRS, CDR2 YFSETQ.

This clone was seen a single time. The chain has TRBV28 and TRBJ1-1, with a possible D match to TRBD1 (6 bases). The V gene lost 10 bases and the J gene lost 4 bases, with 19 bases spanning the gap. Germline V gene data show CDR1 as MDHEN and CDR2 as SYDVKM. The CDR3 length is 14 residues. CDR3 coding DNA: TGTGCCACCGGCCACGGGGGGCGCGGCACTGAAGCTTTCTTT. Translating it yields CATGHGGRGTEAFF.

The V gene is TRBV6-5, the J gene TRBJ1-3; D gene uncertain. CDR1 MNHEY and CDR2 SVGAGI come from the germline V gene. This CDR3 region has 13 residues. Trimming took off 7 bases at V and 4 bases at J, with 11 bases between the two ends. CDR3 in amino acids: CASTPGPGNTIYF. CDR3 nucleotide sequence: TGTGCCAGCACCCCAGGCCCCGGAAACACCATATATTTT.

The chain joins TRBV6-6 to TRBJ2-2; perhaps TRBD1 as D (5 bases). The CDR3 has 13 amino acids. Germline assignment: CDR1 MNHNY and CDR2 SVGAGI (reference sequence). The V gene lost 8 bases and the J gene lost 5 bases, with 12 bases spanning the gap. The CDR3 loop reads CASALAGTGELFF. The CDR3 coding sequence is TGTGCCAGCGCATTGGCAGGGACCGGGGAGCTGTTTTTT.